The sequence of this TCR beta chain was determined in a study of T cell responses to AZD1222 COVID-19 vaccine. General study points: Among vaccine-associated CD4 TCRs, coverage spanned spike, with dominance at 160-218 and 743-854. Scientists sampled the repertoires only once the peak T cell response had passed. Spike-specific TCR breadth and depth were elevated following two AZD1222 doses. A mostly white British donor set with more females was recruited, and clonal diversity was possibly underestimated.

The CDR3 has 13 residues. Germline CDR1 is SGHNT and CDR2 is YYREEE (reference sequence). V lost 4 bases, J lost 6 bases, and 11 bases lay in between. Sequencing used immunoSEQ multiplex PCR; TCRdb keeps in-frame clones, though not all of them. The repertoire includes some 60,000 clones, approximately 80% of them detected once, and 15% to 20% sits in the top ten. About this clone itself: Its matching antigen is unknown.

Specimen: peripheral blood, collected on day 0 of AZD1222 vaccination. The TCR originated in an adult in good health. This chain links TRBV5-4 with TRBJ2-1, with D maybe TRBD2 (6 bases). The CDR3 protein is CASSPRDFNEQFF. The CDR3 bases are TGTGCCAGCAGCCCTCGGGACTTCAATGAGCAGTTCTTC. The full variable domain, in which reference TRBV5-4 and TRBJ2-1 provide the parts outside the CDR3, is ETGVTQSPTHLIKTRGQQVTLRCSSQSGHNTVSWYQQALGQGPQFIFQYYREEENGRGNFPPRFSGLQFPNYSSELNVNALELDDSALYLCASSPRDFNEQFFGPGTRLTVL.